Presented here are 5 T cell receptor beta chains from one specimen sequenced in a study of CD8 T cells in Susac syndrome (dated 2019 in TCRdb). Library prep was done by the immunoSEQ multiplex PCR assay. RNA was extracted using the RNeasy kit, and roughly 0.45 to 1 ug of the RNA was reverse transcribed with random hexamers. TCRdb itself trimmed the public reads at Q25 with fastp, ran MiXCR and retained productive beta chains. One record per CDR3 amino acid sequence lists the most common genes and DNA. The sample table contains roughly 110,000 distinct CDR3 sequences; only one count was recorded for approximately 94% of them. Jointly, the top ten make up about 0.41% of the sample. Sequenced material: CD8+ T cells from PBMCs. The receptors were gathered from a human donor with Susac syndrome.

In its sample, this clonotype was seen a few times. CDR3 sequence reads: CASRDEKLFF. The CDR3 DNA reads as TGCGCCAGCAGAGATGAAAAACTGTTTTTT. The V and J genes are TRBV4-1 and TRBJ1-4, with unresolved D. Germline values: CDR1 MGHRA, CDR2 YSYEKL. The CDR3 totals 10 residues. V was shortened by 6 bases and J by 6 bases, with 2 bases between the two germline ends.

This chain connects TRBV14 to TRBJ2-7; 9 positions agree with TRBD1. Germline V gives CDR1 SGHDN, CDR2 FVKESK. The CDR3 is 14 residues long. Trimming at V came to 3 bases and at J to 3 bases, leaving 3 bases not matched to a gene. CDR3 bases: TGTGCCAGCAGCCATCGGGACAGGGACTACGAGCAGTACTTC. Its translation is CASSHRDRDYEQYF.

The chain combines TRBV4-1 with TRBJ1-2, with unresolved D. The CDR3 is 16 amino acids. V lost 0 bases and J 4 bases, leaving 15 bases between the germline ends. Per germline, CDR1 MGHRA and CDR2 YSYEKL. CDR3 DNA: TGCGCCAGCAGCCAAGATGCAGGAGAGCTGAGCTATGGCTACACCTTC. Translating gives CASSQDAGELSYGYTF.

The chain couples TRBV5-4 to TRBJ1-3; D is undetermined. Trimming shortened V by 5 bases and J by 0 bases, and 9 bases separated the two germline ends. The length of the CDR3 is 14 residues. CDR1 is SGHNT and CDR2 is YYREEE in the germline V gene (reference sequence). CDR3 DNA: TGTGCCAGCAGTCCTACGAGCTCTGGAAACACCATATATTTT. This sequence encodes CASSPTSSGNTIYF.

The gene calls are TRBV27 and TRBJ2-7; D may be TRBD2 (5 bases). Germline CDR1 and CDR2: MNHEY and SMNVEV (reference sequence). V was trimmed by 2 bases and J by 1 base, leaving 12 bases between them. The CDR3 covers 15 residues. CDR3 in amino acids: CASSLEGRQSYEQYF. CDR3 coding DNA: TGTGCCAGCAGTTTAGAGGGCAGGCAATCCTACGAGCAGTACTTC.